These 7 T cell receptor beta chains were sequenced from one sample in a study of cytomegalovirus exposure and HLA in healthy donors. The PCR contained 60 Vbeta and 13 Jbeta primers. Assay: immunoSEQ multiplex PCR; the TCRdb copy retains only in-frame clones and omits some. The sample records around 100,000 clones, around 81% being singletons. The material sequenced was PBMCs. These receptors were obtained from a man aged 35-49 years in good health and CMV-seropositive.

The chain has TRBV6-5 and TRBJ2-1, with D possibly TRBD2 on 7 matching bases. V was shortened by 5 bases and J by 5 bases, with 13 bases between the two germline ends. CDR1 MNHEY and CDR2 SVGAGI come from the germline V gene. This CDR3 has 14 amino acids. DNA for the CDR3: TGTGCCAGCAGTAGTCGGGGGGCGGACAATGAGCAGTTCTTC. Protein: CASSSRGADNEQFF.

The genes are TRBV19 and TRBJ1-5; 9 nucleotides match TRBD1. The trim removed 9 bases at V and 2 bases at J, leaving 14 bases unmatched. Germline values: CDR1 LNHDA, CDR2 SQIVND (reference sequence). The CDR3 contains 17 residues. The CDR3 region is CASTGTGLVLGNQPQHF. CDR3 in DNA: TGTGCCAGCACCGGGACAGGGTTGGTTCTAGGCAATCAGCCCCAGCATTTT.

This clone was recorded a few times. The chain is built from TRBV5-1 and TRBJ2-3; D not resolved. CDR1 and CDR2 from the germline V gene are SGHRS and YFSETQ. This CDR3 spans 13 amino acids. Deletions cut 1 base from V and 2 bases from J, with 5 bases between. The CDR3 here is CASSLHFTDTQYF. CDR3 in DNA: TGCGCCAGCAGCTTGCACTTCACAGATACGCAGTATTTT.

The chain combines TRBV27 with TRBJ2-5; weak D call: TRBD2 (5 bases). Between the trimmed V and J ends, which lost 6 bases and 4 bases, there was a span of 12 bases. The germline V gene has CDR1 MNHEY and CDR2 SMNVEV (reference sequence). The CDR3 extends over 13 amino acids. CDR3 in amino acids: CASRQGGAETQYF. The CDR3, as DNA: TGTGCCAGCAGACAAGGAGGCGCAGAGACCCAGTACTTC.

The chain joins TRBV5-1 to TRBJ1-1, with D uncertain. The CDR3 has 15 residues. V lost 5 bases and J 6 bases, leaving 20 bases between the germline ends. CDR1 SGHRS and CDR2 YFSETQ come from the germline V gene. CDR3 nucleotide sequence: TGCGCCAGCAGTCGCTCCGGGTCAGATGGCCCTGAAGCTTTCTTT. This translates into CASSRSGSDGPEAFF. Complete variable domain (other parts from reference TRBV5-1 and TRBJ1-1): KAGVTQTPRYLIKTRGQQVTLSCSPISGHRSVSWYQQTPGQGLQFLFEYFSETQRNKGNFPGRFSGRQFSNSRSEMNVSTLELGDSALYLCASSRSGSDGPEAFFGQGTRLTVV.

The V and J genes are TRBV23-1 and TRBJ1-1; D call uncertain. TRBV23-1 carries the ORF label, with uncertain function. Trimming shortened V by 6 bases and J by 1 base, and 12 bases separated the two germline ends. The CDR3 spans 14 residues. CDR3 sequence: CASRPRRENTEAFF. The CDR3 nucleotides read TGCGCCAGCAGACCTCGACGGGAGAACACTGAAGCTTTCTTT.

This clone has a single count. This chain connects TRBV30 to TRBJ1-5; 8 bases line up with TRBD1. The germline gives CDR1 GTSNPN, CDR2 SVGIG (reference sequence). J gave up 2 bases and V 0 bases, and 3 bases lay outside the gene matches. The CDR3 covers 15 residues. In DNA form, the CDR3 reads TGTGCCTGGAGTGTCCCGGACAGGGGCAATCAGCCCCAGCATTTT. As protein: CAWSVPDRGNQPQHF.